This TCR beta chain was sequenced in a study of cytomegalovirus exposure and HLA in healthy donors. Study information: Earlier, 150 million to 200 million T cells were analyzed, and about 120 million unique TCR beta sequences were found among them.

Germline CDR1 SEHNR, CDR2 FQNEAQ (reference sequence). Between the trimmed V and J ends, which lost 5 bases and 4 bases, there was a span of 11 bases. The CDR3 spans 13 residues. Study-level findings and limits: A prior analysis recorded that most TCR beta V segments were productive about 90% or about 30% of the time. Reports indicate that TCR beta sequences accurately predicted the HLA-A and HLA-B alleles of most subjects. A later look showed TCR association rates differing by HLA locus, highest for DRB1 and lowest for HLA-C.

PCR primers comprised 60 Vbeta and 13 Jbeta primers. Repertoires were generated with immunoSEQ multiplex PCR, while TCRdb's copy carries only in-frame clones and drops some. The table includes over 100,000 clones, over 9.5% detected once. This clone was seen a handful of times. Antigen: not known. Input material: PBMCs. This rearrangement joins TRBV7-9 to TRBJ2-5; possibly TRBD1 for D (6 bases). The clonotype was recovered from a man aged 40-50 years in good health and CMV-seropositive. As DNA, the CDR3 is TGTGCCAGCAGCGTCACAGGGACAGAGACCCAGTACTTC. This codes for CASSVTGTETQYF. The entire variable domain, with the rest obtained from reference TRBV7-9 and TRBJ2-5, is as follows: DTGVSQNPRHKITKRGQNVTFRCDPISEHNRLYWYRQTLGQGPEFLTYFQNEAQLEKSRLLSDRFSAERPKGSFSTLEIQRTEQGDSAMYLCASSVTGTETQYFGPGTRLLVL.